This T cell receptor (beta chain) was identified in a study of T cells after yellow fever vaccination. Points from the study as a whole: Researchers noted that a small share of clonotypes showed up in both CD4 and CD8 compartments.

Universal primer sites and UMIs were introduced during 5'RACE template-switching synthesis of TCR cDNA. One entry per CDR3 protein, called by TCRdb with MiXCR from the 5' RACE reads. The table includes 300,000 to 400,000 distinct CDR3 sequences, approximately 13% detected once. The sample holds a few counts of this clonotype. Antigen specificity is unknown. J gave up 7 bases and V 2 bases, and 12 bases lay outside the gene matches. Germline loops: CDR1 LGHNA, CDR2 YNFKEQ. The CDR3 sequence is 17 residues long. The material sequenced was CD4+ T cells sorted from PBMCs, taken 15 days after the yellow fever booster vaccination. The TCR comes from a man younger than 35 who received the YFV17D yellow fever vaccine. The chain recombines TRBV4-2 with TRBJ2-7; 12 bases agree with TRBD1. The CDR3 DNA sequence: TGTGCCAGCAGCCAACCTCTGCCGGGACAGGGGGCGCGAGAGCAGTACTTC. Protein sequence: CASSQPLPGQGAREQYF.